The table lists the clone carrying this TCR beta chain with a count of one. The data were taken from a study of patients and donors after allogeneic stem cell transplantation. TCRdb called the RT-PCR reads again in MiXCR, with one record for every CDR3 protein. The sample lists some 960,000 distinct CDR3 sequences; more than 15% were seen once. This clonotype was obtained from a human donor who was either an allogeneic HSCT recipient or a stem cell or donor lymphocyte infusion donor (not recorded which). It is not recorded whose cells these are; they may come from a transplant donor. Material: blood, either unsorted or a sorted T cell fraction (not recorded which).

For the CDR3, the DNA is TGTGCCACCAGGGGTTCCGGACACCCCTCCTACAATGAGCAGTTCTTC. Its protein product is CATRGSGHPSYNEQFF. The rearrangement joins TRBV24-1 to TRBJ2-1; TRBD1 is a possible D gene (5 bases). The length of the CDR3 is 16 residues. V gave up 7 bases and J gave up 0 bases, with 15 bases separating them. Germline assignment: CDR1 KGHDR and CDR2 SFDVKD.